A selection of T cell receptor beta chains follows, all from one sample in a study of blood T cell repertoires in COVID-19. Data came from immunoSEQ multiplex PCR; TCRdb stores just in-frame clones and leaves some out. The sample carries hundreds of thousands of clones, roughly 80% recorded once. Sequencing used peripheral blood. The source of these receptors is a man older than 75 with acute or convalescent COVID-19. Both conserved end residues are part of each CDR3. D genes are given only for firm matches. A row's size may be missing; if present it is once, few, many or a size class.

TRBV28	12	TRBJ2-3	-	TRBD1	TGTGTTGCAGGGGGCCGCACAGATACGCAGTATTTT	CVAGGRTDTQYF
TRBV20-1	16	TRBJ2-3	-	-	TGCAGTGCTAGTCCCCTCGATGGGAGGCGGGAAGATACGCAGTATTTT	CSASPLDGRREDTQYF
TRBV5-8	14	TRBJ2-1	-	TRBD1	TGTGCCAGCAGCTTGGGACAGGGGTGGAATGAGCAGTTCTTC	CASSLGQGWNEQFF
TRBV5-1	14	TRBJ2-3	-	TRBD2	TGCGCCAGCACTAGCGGGGGGCCCCCAGATACGCAGTATTTT	CASTSGGPPDTQYF
TRBV7-9	15	TRBJ2-2	-	-	TGTGCCAGCAGCTTAACAGTACCGAACACCGGGGAGCTGTTTTTT	CASSLTVPNTGELFF
TRBV27	15	TRBJ1-1	-	TRBD1	TGTGCCAGCAGCAAATCGCCGACAGGGGTCACTGAAGCTTTCTTT	CASSKSPTGVTEAFF
TRBV5-6	14	TRBJ2-7	few	TRBD2	TGTGCCAGCAGCTCTAGCGGGGGGGCCAGAGAGCAGTACTTC	CASSSSGGAREQYF
TRBV3-1/TRBV3-2	15	TRBJ2-7	-	TRBD2	TGTGCCAGCAGCAAACCGGGACTAGCGGTCTACGAGCAGTACTTC	CASSKPGLAVYEQYF
TRBV7-8	13	TRBJ2-5	-	-	TGTGCCAGCAGCTTAGGCCTACAAGAGACCCAGTACTTC	CASSLGLQETQYF
TRBV24-1	17	TRBJ1-5	once	TRBD1	TGTGCCAGCCTACCGGGACAGGGGGCCGATAGCAATCAGCCCCAGCATTTT	CASLPGQGADSNQPQHF
TRBV7-2	15	TRBJ1-6	-	TRBD1	TGTGCCAGCAGCATGCAGGGGGCGCGAAATTCACCCCTCCACTTT	CASSMQGARNSPLHF
TRBV6-6	16	TRBJ2-7	-	TRBD1	TGTGCCAGCAGAGCAGGGGGCAGGAAAAGCTCCTACGAGCAGTACTTC	CASRAGGRKSSYEQYF
TRBV6-6	13	TRBJ2-3	-	-	TGTGCCAGCACCCTCGCTAACACAGATACGCAGTATTTT	CASTLANTDTQYF
TRBV18	13	TRBJ1-2	-	-	TGTGCCAGCTCCGGAGGTGCCAACTATGGCTACACCTTC	CASSGGANYGYTF
TRBV5-6	19	TRBJ1-4	-	-	TGTGCCAGCAGCTTGCTGACCGTCGGCCGTGGGGCTATGAATGAAAAACTGTTTTTT	CASSLLTVGRGAMNEKLFF
TRBV29-1	12	TRBJ2-5	-	-	TGCAGCGTTGAAAGGGGGGGAGAGACCCAGTACTTC	CSVERGGETQYF
TRBV7-8	14	TRBJ1-6	-	-	TGTGCCAGCAGCCTTGGACAATTGAATTCACCCCTCCACTTT	CASSLGQLNSPLHF
TRBV7-9	16	TRBJ2-1	few	TRBD2	TGTGCCAGCAGCTCCTCGACCTCTAGCGGGGGCAAGGAGCAGTTCTTC	CASSSSTSSGGKEQFF
TRBV5-5	15	TRBJ1-2	-	-	TGTGCCAGCAGCCCTGGACAACATAGAATCTATGGCTACACCTTC	CASSPGQHRIYGYTF
TRBV5-1	15	TRBJ1-5	-	-	TGCGCCAGCAGCCCTCAGGGTTATAGCAATCAGCCCCAGCATTTT	CASSPQGYSNQPQHF
TRBV7-2	17	TRBJ2-5	-	-	TGTGCCAGCAGCCCGAGGGCCTCGAGGGTAGCCGGAGAGACCCAGTACTTC	CASSPRASRVAGETQYF
TRBV6-5	15	TRBJ1-1	few	-	TGTGCCAGCAGTTACTCGAGTGAAGTAGGAGGTGAAGCTTTCTTT	CASSYSSEVGGEAFF
TRBV7-2	17	TRBJ1-2	-	-	TGTGCCAGCAGCACGTCCCCCACTTCCGGGTTGCGGGATGGCTACACCTTC	CASSTSPTSGLRDGYTF
TRBV25-1	12	TRBJ2-1	many	-	TGTGCCACTCGAGGGGGATACAATGAGCAGTTCTTC	CATRGGYNEQFF
TRBV9	15	TRBJ2-3	-	-	TGTGCCAGCAGCGTGGGGCGGGGAGGCACAGATACGCAGTATTTT	CASSVGRGGTDTQYF
TRBV5-4	15	TRBJ1-6	-	TRBD1	TGTGCCAGCAGCTTCCTAGGGACAGGGCACTCACCCCTCCACTTT	CASSFLGTGHSPLHF
TRBV30	16	TRBJ1-4	once	-	TGTGCCTGGAGTGTCACCAGGGGTGCAACTAATGAAAAACTGTTTTTT	CAWSVTRGATNEKLFF
TRBV7-9	15	TRBJ1-4	-	TRBD1	TGTGCCAGCAGCTCCGGACAGGGGGCGAGGGAAAAACTGTTTTTT	CASSSGQGAREKLFF
TRBV7-9	19	TRBJ1-4	-	-	TGTGCCAGCAGCCAGCGTTACCCACTAACATCTCAAACTAATGAAAAACTGTTTTTT	CASSQRYPLTSQTNEKLFF
TRBV28	16	TRBJ2-3	few	-	TGTGCCAGCAGTCTCTCGACAGCCTGGAGCACAGATACGCAGTATTTT	CASSLSTAWSTDTQYF
TRBV6-5	15	TRBJ1-6	-	-	TGTGCCAGCAGTTCCGGACGGACTAATAATTCACCCCTCCACTTT	CASSSGRTNNSPLHF
TRBV18	14	TRBJ2-4	-	TRBD1	TGTGCCAGCTCACCGTTCCGGGACAGCATCCCCCAGTACTTC	CASSPFRDSIPQYF
TRBV21-1	15	TRBJ1-1	-	-	TGTGCCAGCAGCAAGCCAGGGACTCCGAACACTGAAGCTTTCTTT	CASSKPGTPNTEAFF
TRBV7-2	15	TRBJ2-3	-	TRBD2	TGTGCCAGCCGCAGGACTAGCGGGAGTAGGGATACGCAGTATTTT	CASRRTSGSRDTQYF
TRBV21-1	15	TRBJ2-1	many	-	TGTGCCAGCAGCAAAGGCCGGGGGGGCGGCAATGAGCAGTTCTTC	CASSKGRGGGNEQFF
TRBV7-2	14	TRBJ2-1	-	TRBD2	TGTGCCAGCAGCTTCCAGCGGGAGGGCCGTGAGCAGTTCTTC	CASSFQREGREQFF
TRBV5-6	14	TRBJ1-3	-	-	TGTGCCTCAGCTGTGGGAGGGACTGGAAACACCATATATTTT	CASAVGGTGNTIYF
TRBV28	13	TRBJ2-3	once	-	TGTGCCAGCAGGGCAGGTGCCACAGATACGCAGTATTTT	CASRAGATDTQYF
TRBV2	13	TRBJ1-1	few	TRBD1	TGTGCCATCACAGGGGACGTGAACACTGAAGCTTTCTTT	CAITGDVNTEAFF
TRBV18	19	TRBJ1-4	-	TRBD1	TGTGCCAGCTCACTCCAAGCCGACAGGGGCCGGGTGTACAATGAAAAACTGTTTTTT	CASSLQADRGRVYNEKLFF
TRBV5-1	15	TRBJ2-1	-	TRBD2	TGCGCCAGCAGCTTGGTCCTAGCGGGGGCGGCTGAGCAGTTCTTC	CASSLVLAGAAEQFF
TRBV6-6	15	TRBJ2-1	-	-	TGTGCCAGCAGTGACACTGGGAGCTCCTACAATGAGCAGTTCTTC	CASSDTGSSYNEQFF
TRBV2	15	TRBJ1-3	-	-	TGTGCCAGCAGTGAGGACACCTATACGGGAAACACCATATATTTT	CASSEDTYTGNTIYF
TRBV18	14	TRBJ1-4	-	-	TGTGCCAGCTCACTTGGACAGAGGAACGAAAAACTGTTTTTT	CASSLGQRNEKLFF
TRBV6-1	14	TRBJ1-1	-	-	TGTGCCAGCAGTGAAATGGCATTCCGCACTGAAGCTTTCTTT	CASSEMAFRTEAFF
TRBV30	16	TRBJ2-5	-	TRBD2	TGTGCCTGGAGTGCTGTTGGGGGGAGGGCCTTAGAGACCCAGTACTTC	CAWSAVGGRALETQYF
TRBV7-6	16	TRBJ2-3	-	TRBD2	TGTGCCAGCAGCGCCCGACTAGCGGGAGACACAGATACGCAGTATTTT	CASSARLAGDTDTQYF
TRBV27	14	TRBJ1-5	-	-	TGTGCCAGCAGTTTAAGACAGGGCAATCAGCCCCAGCATTTT	CASSLRQGNQPQHF
TRBV20-1	11	TRBJ1-1	-	TRBD1	TGCAGTGCTATGGTTGACAGGGGAGCTTTCTTT	CSAMVDRGAFF
TRBV11-2	17	TRBJ2-2	-	TRBD1	TGTGCCAGCAGCCCCCCCCTGGGACAGGGGGGCACCGGGGAGCTGTTTTTT	CASSPPLGQGGTGELFF
TRBV28	12	TRBJ1-5	-	-	TGTGCCAGCAGCCTAGTGCGGAAGCCCCAGCATTTT	CASSLVRKPQHF
TRBV4-1	19	TRBJ1-6	-	-	TGCGCCAGCAGCCAAGGTCTCTGGGACAAGGATGCTCGGAATTCACCCCTCCACTTT	CASSQGLWDKDARNSPLHF
TRBV2	19	TRBJ1-5	few	TRBD1	TGTGCCAGCAGGTCCTGGACAGGGGGCCGAGTCAGAAGCAATCAGCCCCAGCATTTT	CASRSWTGGRVRSNQPQHF
TRBV19	14	TRBJ2-3	-	-	TGTGCCAGTATGAGAGGGCAGAGCACAGATACGCAGTATTTT	CASMRGQSTDTQYF
TRBV18	15	TRBJ1-2	-	-	TGTGCCAGCTCACCCCTTGCGGGGGAGGTCTATGGCTACACCTTC	CASSPLAGEVYGYTF